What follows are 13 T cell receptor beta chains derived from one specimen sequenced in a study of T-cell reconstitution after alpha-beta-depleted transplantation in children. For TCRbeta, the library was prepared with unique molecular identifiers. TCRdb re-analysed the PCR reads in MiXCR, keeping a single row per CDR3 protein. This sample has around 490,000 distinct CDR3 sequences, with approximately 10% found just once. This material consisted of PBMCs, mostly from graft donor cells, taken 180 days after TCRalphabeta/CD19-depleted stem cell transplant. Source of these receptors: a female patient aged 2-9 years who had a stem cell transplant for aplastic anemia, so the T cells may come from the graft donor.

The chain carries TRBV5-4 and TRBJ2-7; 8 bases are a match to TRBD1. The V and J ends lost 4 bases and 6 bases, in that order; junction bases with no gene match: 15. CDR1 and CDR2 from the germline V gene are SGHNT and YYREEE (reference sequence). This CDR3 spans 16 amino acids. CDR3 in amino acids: CASSPRQSGQGAEQYF. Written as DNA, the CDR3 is TGTGCCAGCAGCCCACGGCAGTCCGGACAGGGCGCCGAGCAGTACTTC.

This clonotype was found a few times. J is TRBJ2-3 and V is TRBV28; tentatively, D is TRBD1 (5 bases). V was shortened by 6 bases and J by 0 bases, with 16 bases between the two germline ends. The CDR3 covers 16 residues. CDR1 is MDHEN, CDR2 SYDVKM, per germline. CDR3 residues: CASSFYRQHSTDTQYF. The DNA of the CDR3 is TGTGCCAGCAGCTTCTACAGACAGCATAGCACAGATACGCAGTATTTT.

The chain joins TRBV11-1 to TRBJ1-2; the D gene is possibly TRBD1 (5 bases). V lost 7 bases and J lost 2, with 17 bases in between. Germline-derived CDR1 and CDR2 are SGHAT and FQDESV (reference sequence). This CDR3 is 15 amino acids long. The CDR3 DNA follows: TGTGCCAGCACCAGAACGGGACCGTCCAACTATGGCTACACCTTC. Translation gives CASTRTGPSNYGYTF.

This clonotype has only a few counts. The CDR3 region is CASSQGQRETQYF. In DNA, the CDR3 is TGCGCCAGCAGCCAGGGCCAACGAGAGACCCAGTACTTC. The chain employs TRBV5-1 and TRBJ2-5; maybe TRBD1 (5 bases). Trimming took off 4 bases at V and 4 bases at J, with 11 bases between the two ends. The V gene's germline CDR1 is SGHRS and CDR2 YFSETQ. The CDR3 loop spans 13 amino acids.

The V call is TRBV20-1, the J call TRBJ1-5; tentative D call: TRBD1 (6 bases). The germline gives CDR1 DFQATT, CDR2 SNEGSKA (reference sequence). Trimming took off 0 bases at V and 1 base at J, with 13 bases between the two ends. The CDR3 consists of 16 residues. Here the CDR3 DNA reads TGCAGTGCTAGAGAGAAGGGGGGCGCGAGCAATCAGCCCCAGCATTTT. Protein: CSAREKGGASNQPQHF.

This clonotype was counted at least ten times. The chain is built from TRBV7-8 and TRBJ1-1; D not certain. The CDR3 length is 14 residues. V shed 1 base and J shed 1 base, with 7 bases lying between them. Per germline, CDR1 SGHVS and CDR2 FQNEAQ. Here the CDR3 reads CASSLVSGNTEAFF. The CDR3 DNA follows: TGTGCCAGCAGCTTAGTTTCAGGGAACACTGAAGCTTTCTTT.

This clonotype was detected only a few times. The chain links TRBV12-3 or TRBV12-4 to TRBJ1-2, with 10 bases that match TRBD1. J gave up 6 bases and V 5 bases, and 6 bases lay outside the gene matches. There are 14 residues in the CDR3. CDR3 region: CASSPRGQGNGYTF. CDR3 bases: TGTGCCAGCAGTCCGCGGGGACAGGGGAATGGCTACACCTTC.

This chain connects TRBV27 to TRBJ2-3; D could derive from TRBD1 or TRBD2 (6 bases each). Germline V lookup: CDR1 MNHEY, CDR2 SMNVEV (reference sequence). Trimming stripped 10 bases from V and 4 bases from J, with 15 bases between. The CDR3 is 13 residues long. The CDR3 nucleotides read TGTGCCACCAGAGGGGGAGGCGCAGATACGCAGTATTTT. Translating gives CATRGGGADTQYF.

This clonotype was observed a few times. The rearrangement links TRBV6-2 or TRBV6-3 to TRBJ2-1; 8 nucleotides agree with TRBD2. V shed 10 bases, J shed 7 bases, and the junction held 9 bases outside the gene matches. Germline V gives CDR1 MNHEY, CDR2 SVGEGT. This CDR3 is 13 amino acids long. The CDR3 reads CATEIPGGNEQFF. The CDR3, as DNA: TGTGCCACCGAGATCCCGGGGGGGAATGAGCAGTTCTTC.

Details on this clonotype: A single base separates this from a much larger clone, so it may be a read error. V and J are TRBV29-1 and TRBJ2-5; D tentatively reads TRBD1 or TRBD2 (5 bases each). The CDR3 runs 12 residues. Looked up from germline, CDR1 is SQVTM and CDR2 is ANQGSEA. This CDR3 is CSVGARGETEYF. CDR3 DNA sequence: TGCAGCGTTGGGGCCCGGGGCGAGACCGAGTACTTC.

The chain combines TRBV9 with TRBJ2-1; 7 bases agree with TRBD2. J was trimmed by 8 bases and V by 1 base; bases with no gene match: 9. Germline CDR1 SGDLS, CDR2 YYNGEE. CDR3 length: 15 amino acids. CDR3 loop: CASSVPSGISDEQFF. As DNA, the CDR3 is TGTGCCAGCAGCGTACCGAGCGGGATCTCCGATGAGCAGTTCTTC.

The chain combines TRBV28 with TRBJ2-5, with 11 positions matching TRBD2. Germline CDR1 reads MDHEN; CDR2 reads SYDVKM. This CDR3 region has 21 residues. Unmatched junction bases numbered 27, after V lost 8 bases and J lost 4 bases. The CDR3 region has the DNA TGTGCCAGCCCTCCGGCAGGGGGTCTTCCTCCGACTAGCGGGACAGTAGAGACCCAGTACTTC. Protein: CASPPAGGLPPTSGTVETQYF.

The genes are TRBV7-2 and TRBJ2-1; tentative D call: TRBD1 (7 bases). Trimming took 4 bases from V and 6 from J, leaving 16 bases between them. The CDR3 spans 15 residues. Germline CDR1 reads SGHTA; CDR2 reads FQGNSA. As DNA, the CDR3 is TGTGCCAGCAGCTCAGGGGGAGGAAGGACCAATGAGCAGTTCTTC. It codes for CASSSGGGRTNEQFF. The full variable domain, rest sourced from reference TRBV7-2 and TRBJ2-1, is GAGVSQSPSNKVTEKGKDVELRCDPISGHTALYWYRQSLGQGLEFLIYFQGNSAPDKSGLPSDRFSAERTGGSVSTLTIQRTQQEDSAVYLCASSSGGGRTNEQFFGPGTRLTVL.